What follows describes a single TCR beta chain. Trimming cost V 6 bases and J 5 bases, with 8 bases left between them. Germline assignment: CDR1 DFQATT and CDR2 SNEGSKA (reference sequence). This CDR3 is 11 amino acids long. The entry originates in a study of blood T cell repertoires in COVID-19. In the study overall: Some COVID-19 samples were acute and others convalescent; all came from the United States, Italy and Spain. Nucleic acid was either cDNA or gDNA, and it came from T cells, B-cell-depleted T cells, or PBMCs.

Here immunoSEQ multiplex PCR was the method, and the copy in TCRdb shows in-frame clones only, minus some. The sample holds 78,000 or so clones, around 86% seen once. The source is a human donor in a cohort sampled during active COVID-19. J is TRBJ2-1 and V is TRBV20-1; D not certain. Sequenced input: peripheral blood. In nucleotides, the CDR3 is TGCAGTGCAGCCATGGACAATGAGCAGTTCTTC. Translation: CSAAMDNEQFF.